The clone carrying this T cell receptor (beta chain) was found many times. TCR beta libraries were built with iRepertoire HTBI primers and Arm-PCR of CDR3 regions. TCRdb independently ran MiXCR on the multiplex PCR reads; one entry per CDR3 protein. The sample shows some 370,000 distinct CDR3 sequences, over 9.5% of them seen only once. Time point: newly diagnosed GD, antithyroid drugs for less than 3 months. TCR sequences were obtained from RNA taken from PBMCs. CDR1 and CDR2 from the germline V gene are MNHEY and SVGAGI. The CDR3 sequence is 16 residues long. Between the trimmed V and J ends, which lost 2 bases and 5 bases, there was a span of 18 bases. The data were obtained in a study of regulatory T cells in long-lasting Graves disease. In addition, the sample was reused for a study of T cells in Graves' hyperthyroidism and ophthalmopathy.

Here the sequenced sample was peripheral blood mononuclear cells (PBMCs), taken at new diagnosis, from a patient treated with antithyroid drugs. This TCR came from a woman between 18 and 30 years old with Graves disease. The J gene is TRBJ2-5, the V gene TRBV6-5; D could derive from TRBD1 or TRBD2 (5 bases each). The CDR3 region has the DNA TGTGCCAGCAGTTACACTCGGGACGCAGCGAGGGAGACCCAGTACTTC. Amino acid sequence: CASSYTRDAARETQYF.